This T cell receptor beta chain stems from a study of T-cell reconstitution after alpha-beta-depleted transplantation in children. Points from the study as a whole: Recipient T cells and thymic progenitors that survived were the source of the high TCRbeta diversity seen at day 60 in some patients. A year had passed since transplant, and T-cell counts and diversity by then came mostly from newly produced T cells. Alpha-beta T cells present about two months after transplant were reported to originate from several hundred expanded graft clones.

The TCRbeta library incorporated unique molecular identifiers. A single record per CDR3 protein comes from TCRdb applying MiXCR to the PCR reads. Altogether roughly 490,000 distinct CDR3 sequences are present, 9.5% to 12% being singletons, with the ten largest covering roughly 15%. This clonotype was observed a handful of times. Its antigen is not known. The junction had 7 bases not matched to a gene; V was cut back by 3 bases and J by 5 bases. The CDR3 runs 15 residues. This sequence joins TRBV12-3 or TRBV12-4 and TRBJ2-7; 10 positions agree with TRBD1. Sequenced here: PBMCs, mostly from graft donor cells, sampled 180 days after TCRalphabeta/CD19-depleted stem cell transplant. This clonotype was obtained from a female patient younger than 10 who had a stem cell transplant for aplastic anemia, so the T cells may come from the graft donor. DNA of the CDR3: TGTGCCAGCAGTTTTTTGGGGACAGGGGATCACGAGCAGTACTTC. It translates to CASSFLGTGDHEQYF.